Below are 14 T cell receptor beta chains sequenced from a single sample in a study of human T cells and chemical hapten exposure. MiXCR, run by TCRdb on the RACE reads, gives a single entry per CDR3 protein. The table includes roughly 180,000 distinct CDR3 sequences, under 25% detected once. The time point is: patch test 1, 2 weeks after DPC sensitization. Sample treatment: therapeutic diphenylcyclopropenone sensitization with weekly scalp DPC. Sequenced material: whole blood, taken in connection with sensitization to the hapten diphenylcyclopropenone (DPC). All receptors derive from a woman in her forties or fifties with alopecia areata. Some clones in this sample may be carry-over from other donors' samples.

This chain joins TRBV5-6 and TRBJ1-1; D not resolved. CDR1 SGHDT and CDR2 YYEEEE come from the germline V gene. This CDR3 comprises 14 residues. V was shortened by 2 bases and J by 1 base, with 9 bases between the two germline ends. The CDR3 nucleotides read TGTGCCAGCAGCTTCGGCCGACCGAACACTGAAGCTTTCTTT. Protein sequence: CASSFGRPNTEAFF. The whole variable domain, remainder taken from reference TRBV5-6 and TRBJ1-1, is DAGVTQSPTHLIKTRGQQVTLRCSPKSGHDTVSWYQQALGQGPQFIFQYYEEEERQRGNFPDRFSGHQFPNYSSELNVNALLLGDSALYLCASSFGRPNTEAFFGQGTRLTVV.

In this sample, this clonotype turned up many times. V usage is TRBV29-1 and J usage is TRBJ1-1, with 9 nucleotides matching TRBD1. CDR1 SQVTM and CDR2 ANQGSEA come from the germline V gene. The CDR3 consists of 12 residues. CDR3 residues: CSAGQGNTEAFF. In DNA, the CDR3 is TGCAGTGCGGGACAGGGAAACACTGAAGCTTTCTTT.

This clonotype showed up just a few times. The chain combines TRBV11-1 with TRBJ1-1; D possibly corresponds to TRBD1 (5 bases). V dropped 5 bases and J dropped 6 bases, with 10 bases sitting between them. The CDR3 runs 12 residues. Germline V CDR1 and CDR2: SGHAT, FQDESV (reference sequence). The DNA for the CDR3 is TGTGCCAGCAGCCGGGGCGTTTCTGAAGCTTTCTTT. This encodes CASSRGVSEAFF.

DNA for the CDR3: TGTGCCAGCTCCGGCGAACGGGGCTATGGCTACACCTTC. It encodes CASSGERGYGYTF. The rearrangement uses TRBV2 and TRBJ1-2; D is uncertain. The CDR3 runs to 13 residues. Deletions cut 8 bases from V and 4 bases from J, with 14 bases between. CDR1 is SNHLY and CDR2 is FYNNEI in the germline V gene.

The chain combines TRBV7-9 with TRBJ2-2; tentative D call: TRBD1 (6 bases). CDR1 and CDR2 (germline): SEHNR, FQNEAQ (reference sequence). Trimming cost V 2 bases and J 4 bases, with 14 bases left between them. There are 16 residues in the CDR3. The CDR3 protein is CASSLSPSGVTGELFF. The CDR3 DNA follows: TGTGCCAGCAGCTTATCCCCGTCAGGGGTCACCGGGGAGCTGTTTTTT.

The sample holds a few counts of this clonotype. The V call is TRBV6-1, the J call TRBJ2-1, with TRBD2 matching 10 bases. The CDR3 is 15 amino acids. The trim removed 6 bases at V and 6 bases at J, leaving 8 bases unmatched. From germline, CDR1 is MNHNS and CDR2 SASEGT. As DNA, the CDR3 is TGTGCCAGCAGCCGAGAGGTAGCGGGGGGCAATGAGCAGTTCTTC. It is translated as CASSREVAGGNEQFF.

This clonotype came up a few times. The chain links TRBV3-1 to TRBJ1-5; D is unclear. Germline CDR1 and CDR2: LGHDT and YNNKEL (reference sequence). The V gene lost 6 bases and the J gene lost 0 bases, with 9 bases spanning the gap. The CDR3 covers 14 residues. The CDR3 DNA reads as TGTGCCAGCAGTAAGGATTATAGCAATCAGCCCCAGCATTTT. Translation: CASSKDYSNQPQHF.

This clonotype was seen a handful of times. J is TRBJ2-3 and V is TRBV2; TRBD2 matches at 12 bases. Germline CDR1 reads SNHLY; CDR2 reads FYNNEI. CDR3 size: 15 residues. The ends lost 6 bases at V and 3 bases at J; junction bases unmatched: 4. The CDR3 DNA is TGTGCCAGCAGACGGACTAGCGGGATGACAGATACGCAGTATTTT. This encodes CASRRTSGMTDTQYF.

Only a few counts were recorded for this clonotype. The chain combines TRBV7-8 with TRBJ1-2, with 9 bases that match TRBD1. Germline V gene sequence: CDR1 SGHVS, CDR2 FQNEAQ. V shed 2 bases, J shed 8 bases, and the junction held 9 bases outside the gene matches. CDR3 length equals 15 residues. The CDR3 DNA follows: TGTGCCAGCAGCTTATTCGGACAGGGGCCGGGGGGCTACACCTTC. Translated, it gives CASSLFGQGPGGYTF.

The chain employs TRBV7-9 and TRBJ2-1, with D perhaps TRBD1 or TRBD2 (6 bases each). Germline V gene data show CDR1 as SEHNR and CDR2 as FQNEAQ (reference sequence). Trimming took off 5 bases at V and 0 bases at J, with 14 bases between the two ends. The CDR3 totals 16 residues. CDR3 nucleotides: TGTGCCAGCAGCCTACTAGGGGGGACCTCCTACAATGAGCAGTTCTTC. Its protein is CASSLLGGTSYNEQFF. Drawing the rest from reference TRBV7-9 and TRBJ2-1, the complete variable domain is DTGVSQNPRHKITKRGQNVTFRCDPISEHNRLYWYRQTLGQGPEFLTYFQNEAQLEKSRLLSDRFSAERPKGSFSTLEIQRTEQGDSAMYLCASSLLGGTSYNEQFFGPGTRLTVL.

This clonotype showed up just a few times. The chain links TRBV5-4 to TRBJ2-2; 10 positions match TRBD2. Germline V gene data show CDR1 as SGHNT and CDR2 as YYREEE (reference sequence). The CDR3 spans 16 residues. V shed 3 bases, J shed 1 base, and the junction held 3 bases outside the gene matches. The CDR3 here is CASSSIAGGNTGELFF. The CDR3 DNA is TGTGCCAGCAGCTCTATAGCGGGAGGGAACACCGGGGAGCTGTTTTTT.

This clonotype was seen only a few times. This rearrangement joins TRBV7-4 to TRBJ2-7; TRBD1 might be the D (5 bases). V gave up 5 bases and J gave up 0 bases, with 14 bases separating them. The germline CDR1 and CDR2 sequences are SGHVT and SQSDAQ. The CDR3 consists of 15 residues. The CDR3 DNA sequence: TGTGCCAGCAGCGCCCACAGGTCGAGCTCCTACGAGCAGTACTTC. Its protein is CASSAHRSSSYEQYF.

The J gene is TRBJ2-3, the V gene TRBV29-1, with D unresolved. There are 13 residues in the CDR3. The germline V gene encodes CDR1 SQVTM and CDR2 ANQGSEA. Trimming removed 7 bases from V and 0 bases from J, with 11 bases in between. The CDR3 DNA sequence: TGCAGCGCCGTGAATCCTAGCACAGATACGCAGTATTTT. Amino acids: CSAVNPSTDTQYF.

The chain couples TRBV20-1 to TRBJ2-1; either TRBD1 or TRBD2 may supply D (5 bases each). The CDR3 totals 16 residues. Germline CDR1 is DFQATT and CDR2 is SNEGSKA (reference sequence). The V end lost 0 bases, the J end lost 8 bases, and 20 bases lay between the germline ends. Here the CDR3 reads CSARDPGFPRGDEQFF. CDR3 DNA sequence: TGCAGTGCTAGAGACCCAGGGTTCCCTCGGGGCGATGAGCAGTTCTTC.